These T cell receptor beta chains were read from a single sample in a study of blood T cell repertoires in COVID-19. The data were produced by immunoSEQ multiplex PCR, yet TCRdb's version contains in-frame clones alone and is incomplete. The sample carries under 250,000 clones, roughly 80% recorded once. Source material: peripheral blood. The source of these receptors is a young woman with acute or convalescent COVID-19. Both conserved end residues are part of each CDR3. Only part of the rows carry a size: once, few, many, or a class if the clone is expanded.

cdr3_length | j_call | v_call | clone_size | cdr3_aa
14 | TRBJ2-2 | TRBV24-1 | few | CATRGGQDTGELFF
13 | TRBJ2-5 | TRBV3-1/TRBV3-2 | . | CASSQFRLETQYF
14 | TRBJ2-7 | TRBV2 | . | CASSEFGPGGEQYF
15 | TRBJ2-3 | TRBV5-6 | . | CASSLGLFGTDTQYF
16 | TRBJ1-1 | TRBV4-1 | . | CASSHAGGDMNTEAFF
15 | TRBJ2-7 | TRBV19 | . | CASSIILAGLYEQYF
18 | TRBJ1-2 | TRBV7-9 | . | CASSLASGGRLLNYGYTF
15 | TRBJ2-1 | TRBV27 | . | CASSFLDRTYNEQFF
16 | TRBJ2-1 | TRBV5-4 | . | CASSVVSGLAYNEQFF
16 | TRBJ2-5 | TRBV19 | . | CASSTLAGGPKETQYF
17 | TRBJ1-2 | TRBV18 | . | CASSPGTGMGDGYGYTF
12 | TRBJ2-7 | TRBV28 | . | CASSALLARQYF
13 | TRBJ1-4 | TRBV30 | once | CAWTQGNLEKLFF
17 | TRBJ2-5 | TRBV9 | . | CASSVAGVAGYDETQYF
15 | TRBJ1-2 | TRBV19 | . | CASSRTDRGLYGYTF
19 | TRBJ2-3 | TRBV27 | . | CASTWVGQGFSGDADTQYF
14 | TRBJ1-2 | TRBV27 | few | CARLFRDRAYGYTF
12 | TRBJ2-1 | TRBV30 | . | CAWSVRGIEQFF
15 | TRBJ2-7 | TRBV28 | few | CASSPLQGATYEQYF
15 | TRBJ1-1 | TRBV19 | . | CASSIVGGGYTEAFF
13 | TRBJ2-7 | TRBV30 | . | CAWRTSGSHEQYF
14 | TRBJ2-6 | TRBV27 | . | CASSLSSGANVLTF
19 | TRBJ1-5 | TRBV21-1 | . | CASRDRQGRIPTAYQPQHF
16 | TRBJ2-1 | TRBV11-1 | . | CASSLAAPWSYNEQFF
16 | TRBJ1-6 | TRBV5-6 | . | CASRHSGQGIGSPLHF
15 | TRBJ1-1 | TRBV27 | . | CASSLSDPVTTEAFF
16 | TRBJ1-4 | TRBV30 | . | CAWSVPLGTGREKLFF
15 | TRBJ2-3 | TRBV19 | . | CASSIRGVRGDTQYF
17 | TRBJ1-6 | TRBV27 | . | CASSKSMGGEIGSPLHF
18 | TRBJ2-7 | TRBV4-3 | . | CASSRVPPLAGGYNEQYF
14 | TRBJ2-7 | TRBV19 | . | CASSQFLADYEQYF
18 | TRBJ2-7 | TRBV5-8 | many | CASSAEDGWEGLAYEQYF
13 | TRBJ1-5 | TRBV12-3/TRBV12-4 | . | CAGDKILDQPQHF
15 | TRBJ1-1 | TRBV7-9 | . | CASSPGQTEFTEAFF
14 | TRBJ1-5 | TRBV6-5 | . | CASTTENFNQPQHF
17 | TRBJ1-2 | TRBV4-3 | . | CASSQVMSGTAFYGYTF
13 | TRBJ1-1 | TRBV6-5 | . | CASSQGGQINISF
14 | TRBJ1-3 | TRBV28 | . | CASSRQVSGNTIYF
14 | TRBJ2-1 | TRBV7-7 | . | CASSSGTAIAEQFF